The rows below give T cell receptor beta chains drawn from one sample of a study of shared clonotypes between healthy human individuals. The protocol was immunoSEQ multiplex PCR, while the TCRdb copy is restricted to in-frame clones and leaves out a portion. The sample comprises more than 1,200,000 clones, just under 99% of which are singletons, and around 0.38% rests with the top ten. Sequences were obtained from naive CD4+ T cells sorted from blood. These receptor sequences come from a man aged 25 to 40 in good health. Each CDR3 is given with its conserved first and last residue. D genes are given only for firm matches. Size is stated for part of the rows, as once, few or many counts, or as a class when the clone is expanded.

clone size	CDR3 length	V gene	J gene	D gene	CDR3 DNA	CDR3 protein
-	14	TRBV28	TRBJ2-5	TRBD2	TGTGCCAGCAGCCGAGATGCGGGAGCTCAGACCCAGTACTTC	CASSRDAGAQTQYF
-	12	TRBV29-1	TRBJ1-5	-	TGCAGCGTAGGAAGTAGCAATCAGCCCCAGCATTTT	CSVGSSNQPQHF
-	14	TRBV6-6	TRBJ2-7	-	TGTGCCAGCAGTGCCAGGGGATTCACCTACGAGCAGTACTTC	CASSARGFTYEQYF
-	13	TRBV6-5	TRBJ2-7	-	TGTGCCAGCAGCCGCCCCCTGACCTACGAGCAGTACTTC	CASSRPLTYEQYF
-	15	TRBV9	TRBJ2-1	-	TGTGCCAGCAGCGTAGTGATAAGCTCCTACAATGAGCAGTTCTTC	CASSVVISSYNEQFF
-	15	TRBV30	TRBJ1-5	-	TGTGCCTGGAGCGAGGGTGCGAGGGACGATCAGCCCCAGCATTTT	CAWSEGARDDQPQHF
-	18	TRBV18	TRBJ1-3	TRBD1	TGTGCCAGCTCACCAGGACAGGGTACCCGCTCCTTGGGAAACACCATATATTTT	CASSPGQGTRSLGNTIYF
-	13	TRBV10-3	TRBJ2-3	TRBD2	TGTGCCATCAGTGACTCGGGGGGGGATACGCAGTATTTT	CAISDSGGDTQYF
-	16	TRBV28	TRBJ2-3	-	TGTGCCAGCAGTTTTCACGGGCAGGGCGGCACAGATACGCAGTATTTT	CASSFHGQGGTDTQYF
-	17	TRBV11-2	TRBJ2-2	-	TGTGCCAGCAGCTTAGACTTTGGCATCTCCGGGTTTGGGGAGCTGTTTTTT	CASSLDFGISGFGELFF
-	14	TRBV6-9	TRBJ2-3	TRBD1	TGTGCCAGCAGTTACAGGACAGGATCAGATACGCAGTATTTT	CASSYRTGSDTQYF
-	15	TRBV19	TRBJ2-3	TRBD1	TGTGCCAGTAAGTCACCGGGACAGCCCACAGATACGCAGTATTTT	CASKSPGQPTDTQYF
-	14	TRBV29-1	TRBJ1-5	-	TGCAGCGCGGGGGAGGGAAATAGCAATCAGCCCCAGCATTTT	CSAGEGNSNQPQHF
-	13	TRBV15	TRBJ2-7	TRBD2	TGTGCCACCAGCAGAGATCTAGCGGGAGCCCGGGACTTC	CATSRDLAGARDF
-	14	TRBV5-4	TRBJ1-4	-	TGTGCCAGCAGCTTGGAAGCTGGGAATGAAAAACTGTTTTTT	CASSLEAGNEKLFF
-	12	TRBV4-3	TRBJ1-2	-	TGCGCCAGCAGCCAAGAGGGCTATGGCTACACCTTC	CASSQEGYGYTF
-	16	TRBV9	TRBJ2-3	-	TGTGCCAGCAGCAAGTTGGGGGCCTCTTCCACAGATACGCAGTATTTT	CASSKLGASSTDTQYF
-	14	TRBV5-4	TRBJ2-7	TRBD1	TGTGCCAGCAGCCGGGGACAGGGGGCACACGAGCAGTACTTC	CASSRGQGAHEQYF
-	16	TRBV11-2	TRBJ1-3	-	TGTGCCAGCAGCCCCCTCTCCGGGGGTCTTGGAAACACCATATATTTT	CASSPLSGGLGNTIYF
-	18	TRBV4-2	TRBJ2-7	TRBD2	TGTGCCAGCAGCACTGAGGTTATACTAGCGGGAGGGCTTTACGAGCAGTACTTC	CASSTEVILAGGLYEQYF
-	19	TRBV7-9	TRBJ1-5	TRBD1	TGTGCCAGCAGCCGATATCAAGGGACAGGGGAGAATGGCAATCAGCCCCAGCATTTT	CASSRYQGTGENGNQPQHF
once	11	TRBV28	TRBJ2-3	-	TGTGCCAGCAGTTTCGGGTATACGCAGTATTTT	CASSFGYTQYF
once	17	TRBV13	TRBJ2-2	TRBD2	TGTGCCAGCAGCTTATACGGTAGCGGGAGTTCTACCGGGGAGCTGTTTTTT	CASSLYGSGSSTGELFF